The clone carrying this T cell receptor beta chain was detected ten times or more. The antigen remains unidentified. Alongside a J-beta primer mix, a sample-barcoded 5' primer served in a second PCR lasting about 7 to 11 cycles. TCRdb itself ran the 5' RACE reads through MiXCR, one entry per CDR3 protein. This sample carries hundreds of thousands of distinct CDR3 sequences, 32% of them seen once, and the ten largest clones take less than 20%. Trimming removed 5 bases at V and 0 bases at J, with 10 bases between. Looked up from germline, CDR1 is DFQATT and CDR2 is SNEGSKA (reference sequence). The CDR3 covers 14 residues. The entry originates in a study of blood T cells in healthy people across ages. General study findings and limits: Among T cells, TCR beta diversity per million cells dropped roughly linearly as age rose.

This TCR was recovered from a woman of 80 years or more in good health. The V call is TRBV20-1, the J call TRBJ1-4; no clear D. The sample consisted of blood. The DNA of the CDR3 is TGCAGTGCTGTCCTAGGGCCAACTAATGAAAAACTGTTTTTT. This codes for CSAVLGPTNEKLFF.